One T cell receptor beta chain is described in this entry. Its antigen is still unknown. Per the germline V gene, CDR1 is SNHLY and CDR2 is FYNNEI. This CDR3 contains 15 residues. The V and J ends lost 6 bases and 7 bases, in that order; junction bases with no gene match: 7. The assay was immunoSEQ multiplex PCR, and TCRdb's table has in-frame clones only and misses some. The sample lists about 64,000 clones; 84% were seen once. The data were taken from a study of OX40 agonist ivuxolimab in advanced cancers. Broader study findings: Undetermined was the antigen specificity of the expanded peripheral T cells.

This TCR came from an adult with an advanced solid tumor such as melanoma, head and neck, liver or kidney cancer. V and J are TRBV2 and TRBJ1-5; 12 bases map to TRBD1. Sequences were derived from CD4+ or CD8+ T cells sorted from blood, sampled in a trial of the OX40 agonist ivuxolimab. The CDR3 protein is CASRGTGGAGQPQHF. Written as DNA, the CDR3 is TGTGCCAGCAGGGGGACAGGGGGCGCTGGGCAGCCCCAGCATTTT.